These 27 T cell receptor beta chains were sequenced from one sample in a study of regulatory T cells in long-lasting Graves disease. As to time point: newly diagnosed GD, antithyroid drugs for less than 3 months. After RNA was extracted from PBMCs, the TCR library was made from it. Arm-PCR of CDR3 regions and iRepertoire HTBI primers were used to build TCR beta libraries. A single record per CDR3 protein comes from TCRdb applying MiXCR to the multiplex PCR reads. The sample includes some 220,000 distinct CDR3 sequences, roughly a fifth seen only once; the top ten take approximately 10%. The same data also went into a second study, on T cells in Graves' hyperthyroidism and ophthalmopathy.

Material: peripheral blood mononuclear cells (PBMCs), obtained at new diagnosis, from a patient treated with antithyroid drugs. These receptors originate from a woman in her twenties or thirties with Graves disease.

This clonotype was found many times. The chain is built from TRBV11-2 and TRBJ2-7; 9 bases map to TRBD1. There are 17 residues in the CDR3. Per the germline V gene, CDR1 is SGHAT and CDR2 is FQNNGV. Trimming took 2 bases from V and 5 from J; bases not matched to a gene: 13. The DNA for the CDR3 is TGTGCCAGCAGCTTATACGGCCCCCGGGACAGGGACCACGAGCAGTACTTC. It encodes CASSLYGPRDRDHEQYF.

In its sample, this clonotype was seen many times. This rearrangement joins TRBV5-1 to TRBJ1-3; D is unresolved. The CDR3 runs to 14 residues. V was trimmed by 3 bases and J by 1 base, leaving 8 bases between them. Germline V CDR1 and CDR2: SGHRS, YFSETQ. CDR3 loop: CASSSAASGNTIYF. DNA for the CDR3: TGCGCCAGCAGCTCGGCGGCATCTGGAAACACCATATATTTT.

This clonotype was counted many times. The chain is built from TRBV28 and TRBJ1-1; 8 bases agree with TRBD1. Germline CDR1 reads MDHEN; CDR2 reads SYDVKM. This CDR3 is 16 amino acids long. Losses at the gene ends were 3 bases for V and 3 bases for J; bases not matched to a gene: 9. The DNA of the CDR3 is TGTGCCAGCAGTTTTCTCAGGGGGCAGATGGACACTGAAGCTTTCTTT. It translates to CASSFLRGQMDTEAFF.

This clonotype has only a few counts. The V gene is TRBV6-5, the J gene TRBJ2-5; 8 bases agree with TRBD1. The CDR3 contains 15 residues. The trim removed 2 bases at V and 5 bases at J, leaving 7 bases unmatched. The germline CDR1 and CDR2 sequences are MNHEY and SVGAGI. The CDR3 DNA reads TGTGCCAGCAGTTACGGACAGGGCATGTTGGAGACCCAGTACTTC. Translated: CASSYGQGMLETQYF.

This clonotype was recorded at least ten times. The CDR3 sequence: CASSLQGQRIYGYTF. The CDR3 region has the DNA TGTGCCAGCAGTTTACAGGGACAGCGAATCTATGGCTACACCTTC. The gene calls are TRBV27 and TRBJ1-2; 7 bases are a match to TRBD1. With 2 bases clipped from V and 4 bases from J, the junction kept 7 bases outside the gene matches. Germline V gives CDR1 MNHEY, CDR2 SMNVEV (reference sequence). There are 15 residues in the CDR3.

This clonotype was seen ten or more times. J is TRBJ1-3 and V is TRBV5-4; D not certain. Germline loops: CDR1 SGHNT, CDR2 YYREEE (reference sequence). With 4 bases removed from V and 2 bases from J, the gap between germline ends came to 10 bases. The length of the CDR3 is 14 residues. CDR3 in DNA: TGTGCCAGCAGCCCTGATGGGGCTGGAAACACCATATATTTT. This encodes CASSPDGAGNTIYF.

The rearrangement uses TRBV10-3 and TRBJ2-7; 7 positions agree with TRBD1. The V and J ends lost 9 bases and 2 bases, in that order; junction bases with no gene match: 10. The CDR3 runs to 14 residues. Per germline, CDR1 ENHRY and CDR2 SYGVKD. In nucleotides, the CDR3 is TGTGCCATATGGACAGACAGGGAGACCTACGAGCAGTACTTC. Translating gives CAIWTDRETYEQYF.

Details on this clonotype: Relative to the germline gene, one junction end is altered; a read error may explain this. V gene TRBV2 combines with J gene TRBJ1-3, with D unresolved. The CDR3 spans 16 residues. Germline-derived CDR1 and CDR2 are SNHLY and FYNNEI. This chain's CDR3 is CASSEWRAGPRNTIYF. The CDR3 DNA reads as TGTGCCAGCAGTGAATGGCGGGCAGGTCCTCGAAACACCATATATTTC.

This clonotype was recorded at least ten times. The V call is TRBV6-1, the J call TRBJ1-2; D gene unclear. Trimming took 4 bases from V and 2 from J, leaving 14 bases between them. Germline assignment: CDR1 MNHNS and CDR2 SASEGT. This CDR3 has 15 residues. CDR3 residues: CASSVSAAQNYGYTF. The CDR3 DNA reads TGTGCCAGCAGTGTATCGGCAGCACAAAACTATGGCTACACCTTC.

About this clonotype itself: With a far larger clone one base away, a read error is the likely cause. This chain joins TRBV5-6 and TRBJ1-1; D remains ambiguous. The CDR3 length is 13 residues. CDR1 is SGHDT and CDR2 is YYEEEE in the germline V gene. Between the trimmed V and J ends, which lost 5 bases and 0 bases, there was a span of 8 bases. The CDR3 DNA is TGTGCCAGCAGTCGCCCATTGAACACTGAAGCTTTCTTT. It is translated as CASSRPLNTEAFF.

In its sample, this clonotype was seen a few times. The CDR3 spells CSARDPGKSGNTIYF. The CDR3 DNA sequence: TGCAGTGCTAGAGATCCAGGGAAAAGTGGAAACACCATATATTTT. The chain combines TRBV20-1 with TRBJ1-3; possibly TRBD1 for D (5 bases). The V end was cut by 0 bases, the J end by 3 bases, with 12 bases between. This CDR3 comprises 15 residues. Germline-derived CDR1 and CDR2 are DFQATT and SNEGSKA (reference sequence).

This clonotype was counted at least ten times. The chain combines TRBV9 with TRBJ1-2, with 10 bases identical to TRBD1. Germline CDR1 SGDLS, CDR2 YYNGEE. The V gene end was trimmed by 4 bases and the J gene end by 8 bases; junction bases not matched to a gene: 11. The CDR3 covers 15 residues. CDR3 amino acids: CASSIAGTGANGYTF. The CDR3 DNA reads TGTGCCAGCAGCATAGCCGGGACAGGGGCAAACGGCTACACCTTC.

This clonotype was found many times. This chain connects TRBV3-1 to TRBJ2-3; 7 bases line up with TRBD2. CDR1 LGHDT and CDR2 YNNKEL come from the germline V gene (reference sequence). Losses at the gene ends were 0 bases for V and 2 bases for J; bases not matched to a gene: 5. The CDR3 length is 16 residues. The CDR3 sequence is CASSQDRGVITDTQYF. CDR3 DNA sequence: TGTGCCAGCAGCCAAGACCGGGGGGTTATCACAGATACGCAGTATTTT.

This clonotype occurred many times. The genes are TRBV7-9 and TRBJ2-7; 7 bases are a match to TRBD1. The V segment lost 1 base and the J segment 5 bases; nucleotides outside the gene matches: 8. In germline, CDR1 is SEHNR, CDR2 FQNEAQ (reference sequence). The CDR3 extends over 15 amino acids. CDR3 DNA: TGTGCCAGCAGCTTAGGAGGGACAGCTTTTAACGAGCAGTACTTC. It translates to CASSLGGTAFNEQYF.

A word on this clonotype: A read error likely explains this, since a far larger clone differs by one base. The J gene is TRBJ2-5, the V gene TRBV2; TRBD2 is a possible D gene (6 bases). CDR1 is SNHLY, CDR2 FYNNEI, per germline. The V end was cut by 8 bases, the J end by 11 bases, with 18 bases between. This CDR3 spans 12 amino acids. The CDR3 protein is CASRELAFEQYF. Here the CDR3 DNA reads TGTGCCAGCCGGGAACTAGCTTTTGAGCAGTACTTC.

The sample holds many counts of this clonotype. The chain is built from TRBV11-2 and TRBJ2-7; 9 bases map to TRBD2. After removal of 1 base from V and 1 base from J, the junction contained 5 bases not matched to a gene. Germline V gene sequence: CDR1 SGHAT, CDR2 FQNNGV. The CDR3 spans 16 residues. Here the CDR3 reads CASSLVVSGGSYEQYF. CDR3 in DNA: TGTGCCAGCAGCTTAGTGGTTAGCGGGGGTTCCTACGAGCAGTACTTC.

Concerning this clonotype itself: Lacking the conserved final phenylalanine or tryptophan, this CDR3 likely reflects a read error. The genes are TRBV7-9 and TRBJ2-5; maybe TRBD1 (6 bases). The CDR3 has 16 amino acids. V lost 4 bases and J 4 bases, leaving 19 bases between the germline ends. Germline-derived CDR1 and CDR2 are SEHNR and FQNEAQ (reference sequence). The chain's CDR3 is CASSSSSGTTGETQYL. CDR3 nucleotides: TGTGCCAGCAGCTCCTCGTCGGGGACAACAGGAGAGACCCAGTACCTC.

This clonotype was counted ten times or more. The J gene is TRBJ2-7, the V gene TRBV20-1, with a weak D call TRBD2 (7 bases). V dropped 6 bases and J dropped 0 bases, with 15 bases sitting between them. Germline values: CDR1 DFQATT, CDR2 SNEGSKA (reference sequence). CDR3 length: 14 residues. The CDR3 here is CSASRRGHSYEQYF. CDR3 DNA sequence: TGCAGTGCCTCTAGGCGGGGGCACTCCTACGAGCAGTACTTC.

This clonotype was detected many times. The CDR3 nucleotides read TGTGCCTGGAGTGTAGACAGGGCTAATGAAAAACTGTTTTTT. This encodes CAWSVDRANEKLFF. This chain joins TRBV30 and TRBJ1-4; 7 bases are shared with TRBD1. This CDR3 contains 14 residues. Germline lookup yields CDR1 GTSNPN and CDR2 SVGIG (reference sequence). The trim removed 0 bases at V and 3 bases at J, leaving 1 base unmatched.

This clonotype was counted ten times or more. This chain connects TRBV6-2 or TRBV6-3 to TRBJ2-5; TRBD2 agrees at 11 bases. Trimming cost V 1 base and J 1 base; bases outside gene matches: 2. The CDR3 is 16 residues long. Per germline, CDR1 MNHEY and CDR2 SVGEGT. The CDR3 is CASSYYSGGVQETQYF. The CDR3 DNA follows: TGTGCCAGCAGTTACTATAGCGGGGGGGTCCAAGAGACCCAGTACTTC.

J is TRBJ1-3 and V is TRBV5-5; 11 bases fit TRBD1. This CDR3 contains 16 residues. Trimming removed 3 bases from V and 8 bases from J; junction bases left unmatched: 10. The germline V gene has CDR1 SGHKS and CDR2 YYEKEE (reference sequence). As DNA, the CDR3 is TGTGCCAGCAGCTCCAGAACCGGGACAGGGGGGCACACCATATATTTT. This gives the protein CASSSRTGTGGHTIYF.

This clonotype appeared many times. The chain uses TRBV18 and TRBJ2-3; no reliable D call. The V end was cut by 3 bases, the J end by 2 bases, with 6 bases between. Per germline, CDR1 KGHSH and CDR2 LQKENI. CDR3 length equals 13 residues. The CDR3 region has the DNA TGTGCCAGCTCACCCCAGCCCACAGATACGCAGTATTTT. Its protein is CASSPQPTDTQYF.

This clonotype was recorded many times. The chain employs TRBV7-9 and TRBJ2-1, with a tentative D call TRBD2 (6 bases). Germline V gives CDR1 SEHNR, CDR2 FQNEAQ (reference sequence). The CDR3 loop spans 17 amino acids. V was trimmed by 8 bases and J by 4 bases, leaving 24 bases between them. In nucleotides, the CDR3 is TGTGCCAGCGGGGGGATGGGGGGAGTAGCGGAATACAATGAGCAGTTCTTC. Protein: CASGGMGGVAEYNEQFF.

The rearrangement uses TRBV28 and TRBJ2-7; D remains ambiguous. This CDR3 spans 14 amino acids. CDR1 and CDR2 from the germline V gene are MDHEN and SYDVKM. V was trimmed by 3 bases and J by 1 base, leaving 10 bases between them. The CDR3 nucleotides are TGTGCCAGCAGTTTTCCCGCTGGGTCCTACGAGCAGTACTTC. Protein product: CASSFPAGSYEQYF.

This rearrangement joins TRBV20-1 to TRBJ2-3; 7 bases align to TRBD2. The ends lost 5 bases at V and 0 bases at J; junction bases unmatched: 5. The CDR3 is 14 residues long. CDR1 is DFQATT, CDR2 SNEGSKA, per germline (reference sequence). The CDR3: CSAGGGGSTDTQYF. The CDR3 bases are TGCAGTGCTGGAGGCGGGGGAAGCACAGATACGCAGTATTTT.

This clonotype was observed at least ten times. The chain couples TRBV28 to TRBJ2-5; 8 nucleotides match TRBD2. The germline V gene has CDR1 MDHEN and CDR2 SYDVKM. This CDR3 comprises 14 residues. With 4 bases clipped from V and 7 bases from J, the junction kept 8 bases outside the gene matches. The DNA for the CDR3 is TGTGCCAGCAGTTGGGTAGCGGGAAGCGGGACCCAGTACTTC. It encodes CASSWVAGSGTQYF.

This clonotype was observed at least ten times. This sequence joins TRBV6-2 or TRBV6-3 and TRBJ2-1; the D gene is possibly TRBD2 (6 bases). With 2 bases removed from V and 10 bases from J, the gap between germline ends came to 9 bases. This CDR3 is 12 amino acids long. Germline V gene sequence: CDR1 MNHEY, CDR2 SVGEGT. The CDR3 DNA follows: TGTGCCAGCAGTTACAACGGGGGAGAGCAGTTCTTC. This translates into CASSYNGGEQFF.